The 5 T cell receptor beta chains below were found in one sample sequenced in a study of T cell changes during pregnancy in multiple sclerosis (dated by TCRdb to the late 2010s). Library prep was done by the immunoSEQ multiplex PCR assay. Imported from immuneACCESS, the table was reduced by TCRdb to in-frame sequences with V and J called. These copies leave out some clones; in studies compared against another copy, an unresolved V gene accounts for under half, and the cause of the remainder is not known. Present in this sample are more than 35,000 clones, about 95% of which were seen just once. The ten most abundant clones make up around 0.37% of the sample. The specimen was CD4+ T cells from peripheral blood mononuclear cells, collected in the second trimester of pregnancy. These receptors were collected from a female donor with multiple sclerosis, enrolled in a pregnancy study.

This chain connects TRBV18 to TRBJ2-4; D is unclear. The CDR3 runs to 16 residues. With 3 bases removed from V and 2 bases from J, the gap between germline ends came to 14 bases. CDR1 is KGHSH and CDR2 is LQKENI in the germline V gene. CDR3 sequence reads: CASSPAEVSTKNIQYF. The CDR3 DNA sequence: TGTGCCAGCTCACCCGCTGAGGTCTCTACCAAAAACATTCAGTACTTC.

This clone was recorded a few times. CDR3 coding DNA: TGTGCCAGCAGCTTGGCGCAGGGCAATAATTCACCCCTCCACTTT. Amino acid sequence: CASSLAQGNNSPLHF. This sequence joins TRBV5-4 and TRBJ1-6, with a weak D call TRBD1 (5 bases). Germline V gene data show CDR1 as SGHNT and CDR2 as YYREEE (reference sequence). V lost 0 bases and J 5 bases, leaving 9 bases between the germline ends. The CDR3 has 15 residues.

The chain uses TRBV15 and TRBJ2-1; a possible D gene is TRBD2 (6 bases). V was trimmed by 0 bases and J by 9 bases, leaving 18 bases between them. Germline values: CDR1 LNHNV, CDR2 YYDKDF (reference sequence). The CDR3 sequence is 16 residues long. CDR3 coding DNA: TGTGCCACCAGCAGAGAGCGAGGACTACCCTATGGTGAGCAGTTCTTC. It specifies CATSRERGLPYGEQFF.

This chain links TRBV6-1 with TRBJ1-2, with D perhaps matching TRBD1 (6 bases). The ends were cut back, 1 base at V and 4 bases at J, with 10 bases in the middle. Germline V lookup: CDR1 MNHNS, CDR2 SASEGT. The CDR3 contains 14 residues. CDR3 sequence (DNA): TGTGCCAGCAGTGAAGGACAGGCCACCTATGGCTACACCTTC. Protein product: CASSEGQATYGYTF.

CDR3 DNA sequence: TGTGCCAGCAGCTTAGAGGGGACAGGGGGCTCTCCGAGCAATCAGCCCCAGCATTTT. Its protein is CASSLEGTGGSPSNQPQHF. This rearrangement joins TRBV7-6 to TRBJ1-5; 12 bases map to TRBD1. V dropped 1 base and J dropped 1; count of bases not matched to a gene: 8. Germline V CDR1 and CDR2: SGHVS, FNYEAQ. The CDR3 is 19 amino acids. The variable domain in full, completed from reference TRBV7-6 and TRBJ1-5, reads GAGVSQSPRYKVTKRGQDVALRCDPISGHVSLYWYRQALGQGPEFLTYFNYEAQQDKSGLPNDRFSAERPEGSISTLTIQRTEQRDSAMYRCASSLEGTGGSPSNQPQHFGDGTRLSIL.